This note documents a single T cell receptor (beta chain) sequence. What this receptor recognizes is not known. Base qualities are not recorded, but no much larger clone differs from it by a single base. Library creation used PCR. TCR sequencing of DNA from cultured CD4+ T cells used the Oncomine TCR Beta short-read assay at the Johns Hopkins FTIC core. The QIAamp micro DNA kit was used to extract genomic DNA from the cultured CD4+ T cells. Oncomine TCR Beta libraries from cultured CD4+ T cells were pooled with unique dual indexes and sequenced on an Illumina iSeq 100. The original pipeline was this. Non-productive sequences were filtered out, and CDR3s that did not start with C, did not end with F or W, or were shorter than 7 amino acids were discarded. Antigen-specific clonotypes were identified using the MANAFEST web application through comparison of peptide-stimulated wells with reference and other culture wells. Positive clones required FDR below 0.05, an odds ratio above 5, and productive frequency above 0.1% in at least two of three replicate wells. A clonotype counted as cross-reactive if it showed significant expansion both in the SARS-CoV-2 spike wells and in at least one common cold coronavirus spike condition. Levenshtein distances (stringdist) and unrooted phylogenetic trees (ape) in R version 3.6.1 were used to assess CDR3 homology. TCRdb's own reprocessing of the public reads used fastp at Q25 and MiXCR and kept productive beta chains. All rows with the same CDR3 protein become a single entry with the most common DNA and genes. TCRdb's processing, not the authors', yielded these V and J calls. In all, the sample holds 9,000 to 15,000 distinct CDR3 sequences, and around half of those were seen once. Clones ranked in the top ten supply roughly a fifth of the sample.

Cut back by 3 bases and 4 bases, the V and J ends lie 13 bases apart. The CDR3 sequence holds 15 residues, the cysteine and phenylalanine included. The DNA shown is the 45-base CDR3, in frame from base 1. Sample treatment or condition, as interpreted from the label and publication: roughly nine-day PBMC culture with coronavirus spike peptide pools or control peptides (ViraFEST assay). To expand antigen-specific T cells with peptide pools and then pick out the expanded clonotypes through TCR sequencing, the study relied on the ViraFEST assay. Positive SARS-CoV-2 PCR tests in the convalescent patients dated from March to December 2020, before Alpha, Beta and Delta variants emerged in the United States. Over 1.5 million PBMCs per well were cultured in IMDM with approximately 5.5% human AB serum and 8 to 10 IU/ml IL-2, plus 10 ug/ml peptide pools. On days 3 and 7, half of the culture medium was replaced with fresh IL-2-containing medium. Once the cells had been in culture for ten to eleven days, the EasySep CD4+ T cell isolation kit was used to isolate CD4+ T cells by negative selection. Ficoll-Paque Plus gradient centrifugation was used to isolate PBMCs from whole blood, and the isolated PBMCs were then either used fresh or cryopreserved at -140C. Triplicate wells were generally used for each culture condition.

The data belong to a study of vaccination and CD4 T cells after COVID-19 (dated by TCRdb to the early 2020s). With regard to the full study: Convalescent patients had a positive SARS-CoV-2 result on nasal swab PCR, and of these patients, several had mild disease and one had severe disease. Control cultures used a CEFX viral epitope pool as positive control, an HIV-1 Nef peptide pool as negative control, or no peptide. Post-vaccine blood samples were taken a median of about 77 days after the second vaccine dose, with a range of about 13 to 250 days. The convalescent cohort comprised six males and four females, including two Hispanic individuals, seven Caucasians, two Asians and one multiracial person. Each participant got two doses of either the Pfizer-BioNTech BNT162b2 vaccine (n=8) or the Moderna mRNA-1273 vaccine (n=2). Post-COVID blood samples from convalescent patients were collected a median of around 110 days after diagnosis, with a range of 35 to 161 days. In approximately eleven COVID-19 convalescent patients and 4 infection-naive healthy vaccine recipients, the spike-specific CD4+ TCR repertoire before mRNA vaccination was compared with the repertoire after mRNA vaccination. For stimulating the cultures, overlapping spike peptide pools were used, derived from SARS-CoV-2 as well as from the common cold coronaviruses HCoV-NL63, HCoV-OC43 and HCoV-229E.

Paper-wide results and their limitations: The median number of SARS-CoV-2-reactive clonotypes rose from 21 after infection to 38 after vaccination, but the change was not significant. Of the vaccine-specific clones found in convalescent patients, nearly all (304 of 307) were mono-reactive for SARS-CoV-2 spike instead of being cross-reactive with common cold coronaviruses. In convalescent patients, a median around 83% of post-vaccine SARS-CoV-2-reactive clones were detected only after vaccination, and vaccine-specific priming was suggested by this finding. The number of convalescent patients in the study was relatively small, and the study did not examine early timepoints following natural infection.

This clonotype originated in a human donor who had recovered from COVID-19. The sequence joins TRBV12-3 or TRBV12-4 to TRBJ1-5; TRBD1 might be the D gene, on 6 matching bases. Source material: CD4+ T cells from blood, cultured in vitro. The nucleotides are TGTGCCAGCAGTTTGGTTACAGGGACAAATCAGCCCCAGCATTTT. The resulting protein is CASSLVTGTNQPQHF.